This TCR beta chain was captured by sequencing in a study of patients and donors after allogeneic stem cell transplantation (dated by TCRdb to the early 2020s). V and J are trimmed by 6 bases and 2 bases, and the gene matches miss 5 bases of the junction. Sequences MNHNY (CDR1) and SVGAGI (CDR2) are obtained from the germline V gene (reference sequence). The CDR3 goes from the cysteine to the phenylalanine over 15 residues. Solely the CDR3 DNA is kept, with 45 bases framed from the first base. Note on this clonotype: The antigen it recognizes is unknown. Base qualities are not recorded, but no much larger clone differs from it by a single base.

To prepare the library, RT-PCR was applied. Sequencing instrument: NextSeq 550. TCRdb reprocessed the public reads (quality trimming at Q25 with fastp, clone calling with MiXCR) and kept in-frame beta chains. Entries are consolidated by CDR3 protein sequence, retaining the most common genes and DNA. The sample data list about 110,000 distinct CDR3 sequences, and 35% of these were observed just once. The top ten constitute roughly 30% of the sample. This TCR was recovered from a human donor who was either an allogeneic HSCT recipient or a stem cell or donor lymphocyte infusion donor (not recorded which). It is not recorded whose cells these are; they may come from a transplant donor. The chain couples TRBV6-6 to TRBJ2-3; TRBD1 lines up with 10 middle nucleotides. The sample consisted of blood, either unsorted or a sorted T cell fraction (not recorded which). DNA sequence: TGTGCCAGCAGGTCCGGGACAGGGGCCACAGATACGCAGTATTTT. Translation gives CASRSGTGATDTQYF.